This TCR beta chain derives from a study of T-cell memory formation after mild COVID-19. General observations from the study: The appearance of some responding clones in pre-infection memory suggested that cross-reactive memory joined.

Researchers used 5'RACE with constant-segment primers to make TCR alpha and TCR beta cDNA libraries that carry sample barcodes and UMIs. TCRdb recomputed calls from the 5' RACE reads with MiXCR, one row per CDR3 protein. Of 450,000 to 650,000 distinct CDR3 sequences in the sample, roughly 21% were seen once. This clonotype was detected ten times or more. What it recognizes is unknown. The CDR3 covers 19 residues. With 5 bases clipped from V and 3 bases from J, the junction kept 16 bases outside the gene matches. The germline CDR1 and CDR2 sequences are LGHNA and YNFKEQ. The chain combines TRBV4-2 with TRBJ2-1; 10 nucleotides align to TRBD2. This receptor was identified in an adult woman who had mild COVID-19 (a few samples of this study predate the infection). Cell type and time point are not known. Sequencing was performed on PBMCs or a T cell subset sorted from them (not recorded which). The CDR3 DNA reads TGTGCCAGCAGCTCCCAGGGGCTAGCGGGAGTAAGGGGCTACAATGAGCAGTTCTTC. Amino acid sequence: CASSSQGLAGVRGYNEQFF.